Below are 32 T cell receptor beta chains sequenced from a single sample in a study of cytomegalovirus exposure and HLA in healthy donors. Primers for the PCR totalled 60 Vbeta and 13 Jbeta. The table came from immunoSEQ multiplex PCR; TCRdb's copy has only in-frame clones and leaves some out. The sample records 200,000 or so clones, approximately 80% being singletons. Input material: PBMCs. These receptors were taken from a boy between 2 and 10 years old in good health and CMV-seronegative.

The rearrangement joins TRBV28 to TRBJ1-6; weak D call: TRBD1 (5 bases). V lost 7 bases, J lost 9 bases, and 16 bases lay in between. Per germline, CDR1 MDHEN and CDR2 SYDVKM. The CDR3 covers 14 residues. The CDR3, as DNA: TGTGCCAGCAAGGAGGGAGGGGTAGGTTCACCCCTCCACTTT. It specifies CASKEGGVGSPLHF.

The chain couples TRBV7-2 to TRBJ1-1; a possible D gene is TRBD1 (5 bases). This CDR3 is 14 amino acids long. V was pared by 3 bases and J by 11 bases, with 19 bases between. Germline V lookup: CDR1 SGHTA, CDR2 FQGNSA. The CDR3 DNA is TGTGCCAGCAGCTTCGCTTCGGGGGGAGTGGGGGCTTTCTTT. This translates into CASSFASGGVGAFF.

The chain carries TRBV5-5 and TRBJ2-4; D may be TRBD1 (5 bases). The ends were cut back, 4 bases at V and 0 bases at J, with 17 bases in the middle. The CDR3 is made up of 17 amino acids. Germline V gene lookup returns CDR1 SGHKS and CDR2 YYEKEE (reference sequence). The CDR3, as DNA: TGTGCCAGCAGCGGTGGGGCTTTCCAGGGAGCCAAAAACATTCAGTACTTC. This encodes CASSGGAFQGAKNIQYF.

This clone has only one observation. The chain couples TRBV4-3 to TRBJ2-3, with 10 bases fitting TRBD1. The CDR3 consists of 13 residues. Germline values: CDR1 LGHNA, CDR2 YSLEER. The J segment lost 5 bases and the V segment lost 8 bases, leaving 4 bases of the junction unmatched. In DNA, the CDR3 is TGCGCCAGCTCTCGGACAGGGGGAGATACGCAGTATTTT. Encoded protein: CASSRTGGDTQYF.

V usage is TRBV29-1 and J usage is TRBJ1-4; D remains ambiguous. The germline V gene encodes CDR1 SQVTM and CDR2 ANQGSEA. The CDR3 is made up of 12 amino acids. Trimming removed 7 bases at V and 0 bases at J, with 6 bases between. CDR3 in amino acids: CSGLTTNEKLFF. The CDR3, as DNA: TGCAGCGGACTAACAACTAATGAAAAACTGTTTTTT.

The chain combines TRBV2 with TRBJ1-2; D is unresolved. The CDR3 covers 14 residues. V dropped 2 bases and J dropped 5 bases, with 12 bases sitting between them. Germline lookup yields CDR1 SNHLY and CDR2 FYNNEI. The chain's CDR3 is CASSEYRSPYGYTF. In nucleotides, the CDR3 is TGTGCCAGCAGTGAATACCGCAGTCCGTATGGCTACACCTTC.

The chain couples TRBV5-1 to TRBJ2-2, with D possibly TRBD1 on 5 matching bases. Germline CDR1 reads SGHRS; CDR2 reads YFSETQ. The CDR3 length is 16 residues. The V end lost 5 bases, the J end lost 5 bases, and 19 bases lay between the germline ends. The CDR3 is CASRSGRVVRTGELFF. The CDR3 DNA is TGCGCCAGCAGGTCAGGCAGGGTGGTGAGGACCGGGGAGCTGTTTTTT.

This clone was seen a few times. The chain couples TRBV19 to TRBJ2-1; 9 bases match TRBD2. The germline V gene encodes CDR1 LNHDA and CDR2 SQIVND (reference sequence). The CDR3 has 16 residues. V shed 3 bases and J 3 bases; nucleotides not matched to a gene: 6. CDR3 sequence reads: CASSIIFSGGYNEQFF. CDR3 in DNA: TGTGCCAGTAGTATCATTTTTAGCGGGGGCTACAATGAGCAGTTCTTC.

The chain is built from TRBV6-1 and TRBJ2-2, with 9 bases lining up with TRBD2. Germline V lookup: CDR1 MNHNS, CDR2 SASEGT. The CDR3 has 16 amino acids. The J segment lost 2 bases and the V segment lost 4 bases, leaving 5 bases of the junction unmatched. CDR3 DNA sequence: TGTGCCAGCAGTGTTTTAGCGGGGGCCAACACCGGGGAGCTGTTTTTT. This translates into CASSVLAGANTGELFF.

The CDR3, as DNA: TGTGCCAGCAGCACCGGGCGGGACAGGAATGAAAAACTGTTTTTT. Amino acid sequence: CASSTGRDRNEKLFF. The chain joins TRBV7-9 to TRBJ1-4; 8 bases align to TRBD1. The CDR3 covers 15 residues. The junction had 7 bases not matched to a gene; V was cut back by 5 bases and J by 5 bases. Germline V CDR1 and CDR2: SEHNR, FQNEAQ (reference sequence).

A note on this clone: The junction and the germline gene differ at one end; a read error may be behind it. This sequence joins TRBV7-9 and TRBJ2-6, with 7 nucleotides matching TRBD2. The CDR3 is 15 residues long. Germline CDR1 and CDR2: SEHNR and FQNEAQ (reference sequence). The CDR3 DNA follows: TGTGCCAGCAGCTTCGGGGGGTCTGGGGCCAACGGCCTGACTTTC. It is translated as CASSFGGSGANGLTF.

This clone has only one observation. CDR3 coding DNA: TGTGCCAGCATTCACCTAGCGGGGGGAGAGAATGAGCAGTTCTTC. Amino acid sequence: CASIHLAGGENEQFF. This chain connects TRBV6-5 to TRBJ2-1; 11 bases match TRBD2. The CDR3 loop spans 15 amino acids. CDR1 is MNHEY, CDR2 SVGAGI, per germline. Losses at the gene ends were 7 bases for V and 7 bases for J; bases not matched to a gene: 9.

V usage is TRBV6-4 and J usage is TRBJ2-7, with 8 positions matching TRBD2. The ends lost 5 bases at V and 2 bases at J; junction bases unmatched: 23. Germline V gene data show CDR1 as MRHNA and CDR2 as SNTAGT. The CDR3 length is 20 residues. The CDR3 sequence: CASSTVLLERGPLRAYEQYF. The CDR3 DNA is TGTGCCAGCAGTACCGTTTTATTGGAGCGGGGGCCCCTAAGGGCCTACGAGCAGTACTTC.

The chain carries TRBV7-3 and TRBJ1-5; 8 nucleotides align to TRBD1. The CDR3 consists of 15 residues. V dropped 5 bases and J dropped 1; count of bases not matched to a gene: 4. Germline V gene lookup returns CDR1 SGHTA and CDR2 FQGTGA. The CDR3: CASSRTGPSNQPQHF. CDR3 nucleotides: TGTGCCAGCAGCCGGACAGGGCCCAGCAATCAGCCCCAGCATTTT. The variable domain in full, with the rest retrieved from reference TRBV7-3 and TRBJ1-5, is GAGVSQTPSNKVTEKGKYVELRCDPISGHTALYWYRQSLGQGPEFLIYFQGTGAADDSGLPNDRFFAVRPEGSVSTLKIQRTERGDSAVYLCASSRTGPSNQPQHFGDGTRLSIL.

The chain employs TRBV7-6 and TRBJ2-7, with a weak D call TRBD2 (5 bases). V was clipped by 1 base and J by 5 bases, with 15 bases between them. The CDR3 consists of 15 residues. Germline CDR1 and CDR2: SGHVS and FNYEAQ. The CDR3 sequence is CASSLEARGVDEQYF. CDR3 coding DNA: TGTGCCAGCAGCTTAGAGGCTCGGGGTGTGGACGAGCAGTACTTC.

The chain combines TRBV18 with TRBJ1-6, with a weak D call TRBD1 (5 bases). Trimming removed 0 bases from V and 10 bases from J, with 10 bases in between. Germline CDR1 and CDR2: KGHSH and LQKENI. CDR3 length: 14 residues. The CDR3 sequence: CASSPPTGESPLHF. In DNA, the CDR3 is TGTGCCAGCTCACCACCTACAGGAGAATCACCCCTCCACTTT. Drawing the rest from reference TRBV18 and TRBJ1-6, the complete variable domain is NAGVMQNPRHLVRRRGQEARLRCSPMKGHSHVYWYRQLPEEGLKFMVYLQKENIIDESGMPKERFSAEFPKEGPSILRIQQVVRGDSAAYFCASSPPTGESPLHFGNGTRLTVT.

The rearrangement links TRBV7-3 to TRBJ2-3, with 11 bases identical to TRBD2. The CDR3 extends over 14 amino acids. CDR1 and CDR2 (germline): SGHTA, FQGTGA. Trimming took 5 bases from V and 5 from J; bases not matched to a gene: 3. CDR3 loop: CASSTGTSGDTQYF. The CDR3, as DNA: TGTGCCAGCAGCACCGGGACTAGCGGAGATACGCAGTATTTT. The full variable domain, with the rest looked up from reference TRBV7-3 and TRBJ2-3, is GAGVSQTPSNKVTEKGKYVELRCDPISGHTALYWYRQSLGQGPEFLIYFQGTGAADDSGLPNDRFFAVRPEGSVSTLKIQRTERGDSAVYLCASSTGTSGDTQYFGPGTRLTVL.

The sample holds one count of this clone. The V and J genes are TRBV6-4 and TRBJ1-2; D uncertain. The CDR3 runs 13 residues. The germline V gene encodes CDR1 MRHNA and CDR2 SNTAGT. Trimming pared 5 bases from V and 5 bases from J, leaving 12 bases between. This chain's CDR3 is CASSPIEGYGYTF. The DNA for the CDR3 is TGTGCCAGCAGTCCCATTGAGGGATATGGCTACACCTTC.

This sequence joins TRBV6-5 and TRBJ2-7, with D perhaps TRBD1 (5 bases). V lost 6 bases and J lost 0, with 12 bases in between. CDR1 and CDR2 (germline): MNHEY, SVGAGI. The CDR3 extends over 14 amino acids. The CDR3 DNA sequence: TGTGCCAGCAGCCGGCTCAGGGTCTCCTACGAGCAGTACTTC. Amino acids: CASSRLRVSYEQYF.

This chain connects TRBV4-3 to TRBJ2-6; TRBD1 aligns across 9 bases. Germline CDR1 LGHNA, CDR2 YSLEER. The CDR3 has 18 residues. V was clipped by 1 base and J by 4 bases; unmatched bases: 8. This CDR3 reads CASSQATTGGMGANVLTF. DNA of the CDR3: TGCGCCAGCAGCCAAGCGACCACAGGGGGCATGGGGGCCAACGTCCTGACTTTC.

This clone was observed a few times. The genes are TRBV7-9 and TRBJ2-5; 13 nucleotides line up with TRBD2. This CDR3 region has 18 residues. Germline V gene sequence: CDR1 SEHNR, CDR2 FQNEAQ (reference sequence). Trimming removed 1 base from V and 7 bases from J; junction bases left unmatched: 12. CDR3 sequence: CASSLEVSTSGGYGTQYF. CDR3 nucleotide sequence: TGTGCCAGCAGCTTAGAGGTTTCGACTAGCGGGGGGTACGGGACCCAGTACTTC.

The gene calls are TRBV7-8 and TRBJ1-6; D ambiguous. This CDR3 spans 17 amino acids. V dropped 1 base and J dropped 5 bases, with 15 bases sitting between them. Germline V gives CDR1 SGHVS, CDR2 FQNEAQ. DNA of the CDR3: TGTGCCAGCAGCTTAGGTTCAGAGGGTATCCATAATTCACCCCTCCACTTT. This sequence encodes CASSLGSEGIHNSPLHF.

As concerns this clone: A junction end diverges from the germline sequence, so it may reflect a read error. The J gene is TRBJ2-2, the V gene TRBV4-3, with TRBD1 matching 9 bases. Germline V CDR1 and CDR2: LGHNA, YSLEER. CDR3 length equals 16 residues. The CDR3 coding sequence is TGCGCCAGCAGCCAAGGAACAGGGGGCTTCACCGTGGAGCTGTTTTTT. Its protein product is CASSQGTGGFTVELFF.

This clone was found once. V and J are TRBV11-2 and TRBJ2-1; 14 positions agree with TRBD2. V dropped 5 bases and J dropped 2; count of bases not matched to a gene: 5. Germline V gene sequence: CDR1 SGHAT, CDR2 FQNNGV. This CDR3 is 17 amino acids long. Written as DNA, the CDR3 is TGTGCCAGCAGCAAGAGGGGACTAGCGGGGGCCTACAATGAGCAGTTCTTC. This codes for CASSKRGLAGAYNEQFF. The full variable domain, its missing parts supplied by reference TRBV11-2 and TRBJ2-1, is EAGVAQSPRYKIIEKRQSVAFWCNPISGHATLYWYQQILGQGPKLLIQFQNNGVVDDSQLPKDRFSAERLKGVDSTLKIQPAKLEDSAVYLCASSKRGLAGAYNEQFFGPGTRLTVL.

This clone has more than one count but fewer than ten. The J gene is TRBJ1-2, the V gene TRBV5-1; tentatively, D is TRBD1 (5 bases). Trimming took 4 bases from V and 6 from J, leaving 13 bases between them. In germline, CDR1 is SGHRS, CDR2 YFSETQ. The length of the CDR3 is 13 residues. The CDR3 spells CASSVDRRHGYTF. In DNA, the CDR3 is TGCGCCAGCAGCGTCGACAGACGTCATGGCTACACCTTC.

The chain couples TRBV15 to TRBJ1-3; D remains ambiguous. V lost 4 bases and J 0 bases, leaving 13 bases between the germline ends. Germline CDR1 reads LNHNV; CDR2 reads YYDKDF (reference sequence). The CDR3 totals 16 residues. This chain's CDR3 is CATSTHPKSSGNTIYF. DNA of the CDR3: TGTGCCACCAGCACGCACCCGAAGAGCTCTGGAAACACCATATATTTT.

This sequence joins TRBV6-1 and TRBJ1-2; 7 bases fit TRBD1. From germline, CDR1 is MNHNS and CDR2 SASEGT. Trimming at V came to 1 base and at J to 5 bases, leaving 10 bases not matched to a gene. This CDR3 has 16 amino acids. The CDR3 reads CASSEERGQFLYGYTF. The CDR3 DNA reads TGTGCCAGCAGTGAAGAGAGGGGGCAATTCTTATATGGCTACACCTTC.

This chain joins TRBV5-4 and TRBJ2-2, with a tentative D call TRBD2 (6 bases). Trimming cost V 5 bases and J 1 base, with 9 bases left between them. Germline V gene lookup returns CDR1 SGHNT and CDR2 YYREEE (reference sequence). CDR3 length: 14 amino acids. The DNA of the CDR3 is TGTGCCAGCAGGCGTAGCGGGAACACCGGGGAGCTGTTTTTT. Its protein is CASRRSGNTGELFF.

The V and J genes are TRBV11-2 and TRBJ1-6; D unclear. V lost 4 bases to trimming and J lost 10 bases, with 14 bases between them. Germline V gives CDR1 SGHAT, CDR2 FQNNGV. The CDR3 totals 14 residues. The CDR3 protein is CASSSLDWRSPLHF. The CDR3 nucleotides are TGTGCCAGCAGCTCCCTGGACTGGAGGTCACCCCTCCACTTT.

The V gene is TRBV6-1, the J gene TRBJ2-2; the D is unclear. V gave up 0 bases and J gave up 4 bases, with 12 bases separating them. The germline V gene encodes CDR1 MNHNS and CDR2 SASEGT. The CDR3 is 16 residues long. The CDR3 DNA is TGTGCCAGCAGTGAAGCCCCGTTTGGAGTCACCGGGGAGCTGTTTTTT. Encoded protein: CASSEAPFGVTGELFF.

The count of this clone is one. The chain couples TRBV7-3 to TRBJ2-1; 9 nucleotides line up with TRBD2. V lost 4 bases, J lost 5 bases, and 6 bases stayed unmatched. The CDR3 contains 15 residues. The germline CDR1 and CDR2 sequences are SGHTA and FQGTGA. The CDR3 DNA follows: TGTGCCAGCAGCTGGCTAGCGGGGAACCACAATGAGCAGTTCTTC. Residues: CASSWLAGNHNEQFF.

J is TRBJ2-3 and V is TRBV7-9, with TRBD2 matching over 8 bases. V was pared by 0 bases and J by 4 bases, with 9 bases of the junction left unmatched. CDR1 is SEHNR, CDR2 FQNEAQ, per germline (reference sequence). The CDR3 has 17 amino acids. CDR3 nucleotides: TGTGCCAGCAGCTTAGCACGAAGCGGGGGTGCTTCAGATACGCAGTATTTT. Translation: CASSLARSGGASDTQYF.